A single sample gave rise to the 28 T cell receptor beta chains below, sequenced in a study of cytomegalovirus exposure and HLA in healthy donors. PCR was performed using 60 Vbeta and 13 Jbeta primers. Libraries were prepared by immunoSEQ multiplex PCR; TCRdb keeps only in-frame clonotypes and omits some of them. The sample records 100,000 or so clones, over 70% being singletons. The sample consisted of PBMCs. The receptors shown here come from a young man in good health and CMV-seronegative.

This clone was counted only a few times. The CDR3 here is CAISVGGMNEELFF. CDR3 coding DNA: TGTGCCATCAGTGTCGGGGGTATGAATGAGGAACTGTTTTTT. The chain links TRBV10-3 to TRBJ1-4; tentatively, D is TRBD1 (5 bases). Trimming took off 4 bases at V and 12 bases at J, with 18 bases between the two ends. The CDR3 has 14 amino acids. The germline CDR1 and CDR2 sequences are ENHRY and SYGVKD.

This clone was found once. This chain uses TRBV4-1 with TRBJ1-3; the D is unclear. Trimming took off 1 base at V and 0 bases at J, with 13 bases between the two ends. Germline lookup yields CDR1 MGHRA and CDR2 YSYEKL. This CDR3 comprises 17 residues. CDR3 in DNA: TGCGCCAGCAGCCAAGCACTCAGGAGGTCCTCTGGAAACACCATATATTTT. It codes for CASSQALRRSSGNTIYF.

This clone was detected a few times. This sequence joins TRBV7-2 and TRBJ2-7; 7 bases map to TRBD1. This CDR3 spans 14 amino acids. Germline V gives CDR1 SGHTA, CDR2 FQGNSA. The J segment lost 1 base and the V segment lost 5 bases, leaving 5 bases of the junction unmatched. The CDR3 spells CASSKGAASYEQYF. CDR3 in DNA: TGTGCCAGCAGCAAGGGGGCAGCTTCCTACGAGCAGTACTTC.

CDR3 DNA sequence: TGTGCCACCAGCAAGACAGAAAAGAGCTCCTACGAGCAGTACTTC. Protein sequence: CATSKTEKSSYEQYF. The V and J genes are TRBV15 and TRBJ2-7; tentatively, D is TRBD1 (5 bases). Germline V gene sequence: CDR1 LNHNV, CDR2 YYDKDF (reference sequence). The ends were cut back, 4 bases at V and 0 bases at J, with 13 bases in the middle. The CDR3 loop spans 15 amino acids.

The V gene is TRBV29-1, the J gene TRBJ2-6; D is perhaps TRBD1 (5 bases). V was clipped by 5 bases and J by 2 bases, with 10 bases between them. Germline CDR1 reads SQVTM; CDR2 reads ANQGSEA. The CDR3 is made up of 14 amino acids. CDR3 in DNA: TGCAGCGTTCTAGGGGAAGCTGGGGCCAACGTCCTGACTTTC. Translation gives CSVLGEAGANVLTF. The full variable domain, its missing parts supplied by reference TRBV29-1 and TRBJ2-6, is SAVISQKPSRDICQRGTSLTIQCQVDSQVTMMFWYRQQPGQSLTLIATANQGSEATYESGFVIDKFPISRPNLTFSTLTVSNMSPEDSSIYLCSVLGEAGANVLTFGAGSRLTVL.

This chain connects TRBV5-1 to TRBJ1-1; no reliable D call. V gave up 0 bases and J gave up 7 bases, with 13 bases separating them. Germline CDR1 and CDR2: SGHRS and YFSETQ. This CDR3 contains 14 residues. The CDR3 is CASSLGPGLIEAFF. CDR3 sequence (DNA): TGCGCCAGCAGCTTGGGCCCGGGTCTCATTGAAGCTTTCTTT. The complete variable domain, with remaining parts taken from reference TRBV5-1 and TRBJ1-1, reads KAGVTQTPRYLIKTRGQQVTLSCSPISGHRSVSWYQQTPGQGLQFLFEYFSETQRNKGNFPGRFSGRQFSNSRSEMNVSTLELGDSALYLCASSLGPGLIEAFFGQGTRLTVV.

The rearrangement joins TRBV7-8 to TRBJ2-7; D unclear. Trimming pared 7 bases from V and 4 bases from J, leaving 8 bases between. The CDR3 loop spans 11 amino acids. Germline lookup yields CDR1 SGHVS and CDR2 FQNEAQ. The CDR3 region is CASMMSYEQYF. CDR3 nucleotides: TGTGCCAGCATGATGAGTTACGAGCAGTACTTC.

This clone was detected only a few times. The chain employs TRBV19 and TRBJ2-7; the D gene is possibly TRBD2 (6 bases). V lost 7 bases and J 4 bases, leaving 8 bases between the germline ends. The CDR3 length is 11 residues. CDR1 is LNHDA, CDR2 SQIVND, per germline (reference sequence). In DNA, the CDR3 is TGTGCCAGTAAGGAGGGGTACGAGCAGTACTTC. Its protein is CASKEGYEQYF. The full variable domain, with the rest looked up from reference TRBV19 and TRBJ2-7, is DGGITQSPKYLFRKEGQNVTLSCEQNLNHDAMYWYRQDPGQGLRLIYYSQIVNDFQKGDIAEGYSVSREKKESFPLTVTSAQKNPTAFYLCASKEGYEQYFGPGTRLTVT.

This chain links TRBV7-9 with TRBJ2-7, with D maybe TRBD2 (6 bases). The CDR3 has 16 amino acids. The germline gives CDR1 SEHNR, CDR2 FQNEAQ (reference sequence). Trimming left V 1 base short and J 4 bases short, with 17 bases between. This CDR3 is CASSLERSGVGYEQYF. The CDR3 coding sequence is TGTGCCAGCAGCTTAGAACGATCGGGAGTTGGGTACGAGCAGTACTTC.

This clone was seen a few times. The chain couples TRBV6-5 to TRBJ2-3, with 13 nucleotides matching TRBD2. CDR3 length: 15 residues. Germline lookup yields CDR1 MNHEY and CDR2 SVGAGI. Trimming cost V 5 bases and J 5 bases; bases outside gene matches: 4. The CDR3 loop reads CASSRTSGRVDTQYF. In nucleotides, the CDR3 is TGTGCCAGCAGTCGGACTAGCGGGAGAGTAGATACGCAGTATTTT.

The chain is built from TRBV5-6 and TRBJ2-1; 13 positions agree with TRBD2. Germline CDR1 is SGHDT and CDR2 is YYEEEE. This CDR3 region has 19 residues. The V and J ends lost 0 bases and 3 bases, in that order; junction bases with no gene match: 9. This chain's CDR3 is CASSLGTSGGGRIYNEQFF. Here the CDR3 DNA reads TGTGCCAGCAGCTTGGGGACTAGCGGGGGAGGGAGGATCTACAATGAGCAGTTCTTC.

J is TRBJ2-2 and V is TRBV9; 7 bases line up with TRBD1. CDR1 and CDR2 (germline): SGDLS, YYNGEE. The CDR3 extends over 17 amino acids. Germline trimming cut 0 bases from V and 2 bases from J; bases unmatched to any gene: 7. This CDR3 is CASSVARQGLNTGELFF. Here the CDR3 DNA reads TGTGCCAGCAGCGTAGCCCGACAGGGTCTAAACACCGGGGAGCTGTTTTTT.

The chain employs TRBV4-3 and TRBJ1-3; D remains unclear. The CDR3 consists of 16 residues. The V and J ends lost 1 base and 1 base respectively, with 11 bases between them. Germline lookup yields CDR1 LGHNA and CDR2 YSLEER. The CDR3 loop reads CASSQGARLSGNTIYF. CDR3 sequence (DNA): TGCGCCAGCAGCCAAGGAGCACGTCTGTCTGGAAACACCATATATTTT.

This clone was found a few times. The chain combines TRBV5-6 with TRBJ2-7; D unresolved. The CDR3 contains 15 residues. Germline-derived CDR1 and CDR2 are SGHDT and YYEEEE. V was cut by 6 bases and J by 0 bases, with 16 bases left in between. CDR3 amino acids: CASTNSLTSSYEQYF. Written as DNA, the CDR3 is TGTGCCAGCACCAACAGCCTTACAAGCTCCTACGAGCAGTACTTC.

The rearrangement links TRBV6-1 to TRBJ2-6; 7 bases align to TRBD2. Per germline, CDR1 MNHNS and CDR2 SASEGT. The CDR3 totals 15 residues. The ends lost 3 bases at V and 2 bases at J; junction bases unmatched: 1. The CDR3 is CASSDRGAGANVLTF. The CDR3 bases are TGTGCCAGCAGTGACCGGGGGGCTGGGGCCAACGTCCTGACTTTC.

CDR3 amino acids: CASSLRSLDTEAFF. The CDR3 DNA is TGTGCCAGCAGCTTACGTTCCCTCGACACTGAAGCTTTCTTT. The V gene is TRBV7-9, the J gene TRBJ1-1; unclear D gene. CDR1 and CDR2 (germline): SEHNR, FQNEAQ (reference sequence). Deletions cut 2 bases from V and 3 bases from J, with 10 bases between. The CDR3 contains 14 residues.

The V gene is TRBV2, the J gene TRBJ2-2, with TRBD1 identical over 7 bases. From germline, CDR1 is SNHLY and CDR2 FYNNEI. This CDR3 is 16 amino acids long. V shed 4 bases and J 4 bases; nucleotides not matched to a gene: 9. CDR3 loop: CASSGDRLGGTGELFF. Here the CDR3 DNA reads TGTGCCAGCAGTGGGGACAGACTTGGCGGCACCGGGGAGCTGTTTTTT.

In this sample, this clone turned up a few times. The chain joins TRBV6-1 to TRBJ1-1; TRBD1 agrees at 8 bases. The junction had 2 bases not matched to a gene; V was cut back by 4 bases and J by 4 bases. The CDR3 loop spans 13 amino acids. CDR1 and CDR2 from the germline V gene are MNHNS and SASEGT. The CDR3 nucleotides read TGTGCCAGCAGTGGCACAGGGGGCACTGAAGCTTTCTTT. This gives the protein CASSGTGGTEAFF.

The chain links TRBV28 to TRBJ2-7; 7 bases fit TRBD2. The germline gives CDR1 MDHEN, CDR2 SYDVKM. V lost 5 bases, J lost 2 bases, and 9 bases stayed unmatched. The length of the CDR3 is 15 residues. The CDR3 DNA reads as TGTGCCAGCAGTACTAGCGCGACTGGGCCCTACGAGCAGTACTTC. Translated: CASSTSATGPYEQYF.

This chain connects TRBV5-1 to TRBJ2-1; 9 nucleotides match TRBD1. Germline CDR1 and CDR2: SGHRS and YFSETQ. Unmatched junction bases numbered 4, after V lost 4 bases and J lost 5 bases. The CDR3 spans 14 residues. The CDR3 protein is CASSRGQGHNEQFF. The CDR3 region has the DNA TGCGCCAGCAGCCGGGGACAGGGTCACAATGAGCAGTTCTTC.

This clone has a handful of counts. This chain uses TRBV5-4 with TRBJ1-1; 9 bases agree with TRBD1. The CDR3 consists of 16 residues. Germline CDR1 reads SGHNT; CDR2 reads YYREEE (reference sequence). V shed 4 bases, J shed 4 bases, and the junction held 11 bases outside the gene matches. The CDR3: CASSPWTGALSTEAFF. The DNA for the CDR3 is TGTGCCAGCAGCCCATGGACAGGGGCGTTGAGCACTGAAGCTTTCTTT.

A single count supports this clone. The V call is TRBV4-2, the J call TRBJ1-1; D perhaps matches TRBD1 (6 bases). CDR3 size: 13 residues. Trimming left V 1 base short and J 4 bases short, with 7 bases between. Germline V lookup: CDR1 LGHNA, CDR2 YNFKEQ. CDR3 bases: TGTGCCAGCAGCCAAGCCAGGGGCACTGAAGCTTTCTTT. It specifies CASSQARGTEAFF.

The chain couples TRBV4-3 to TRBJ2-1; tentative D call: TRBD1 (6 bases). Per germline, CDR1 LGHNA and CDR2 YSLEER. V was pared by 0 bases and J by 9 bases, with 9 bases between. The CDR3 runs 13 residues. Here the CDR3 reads CASSQDRGGEQFF. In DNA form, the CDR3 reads TGCGCCAGCAGCCAAGACAGGGGTGGTGAGCAGTTCTTC.

The CDR3 coding sequence is TGTGCCAGCAGCGTAGAACAGAAAAATGGCTACACCTTC. Its translation is CASSVEQKNGYTF. The chain recombines TRBV9 with TRBJ1-2; D gene uncertain. The CDR3 contains 13 residues. CDR1 and CDR2 (germline): SGDLS, YYNGEE. Trimming shortened V by 0 bases and J by 6 bases, and 9 bases separated the two germline ends.

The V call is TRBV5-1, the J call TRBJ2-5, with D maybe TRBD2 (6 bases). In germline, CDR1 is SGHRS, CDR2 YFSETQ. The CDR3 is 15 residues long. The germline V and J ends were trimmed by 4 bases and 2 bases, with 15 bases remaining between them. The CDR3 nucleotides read TGCGCCAGCAGCCCCCCGGAGGGCTCTCAAGAGACCCAGTACTTC. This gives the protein CASSPPEGSQETQYF.

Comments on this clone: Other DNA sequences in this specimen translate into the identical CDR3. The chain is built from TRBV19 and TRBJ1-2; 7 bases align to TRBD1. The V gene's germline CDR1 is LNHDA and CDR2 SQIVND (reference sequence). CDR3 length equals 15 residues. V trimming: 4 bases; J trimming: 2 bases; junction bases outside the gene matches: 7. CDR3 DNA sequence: TGTGCCAGTAGTAGGACAGGACAGACCAACTATGGCTACACCTTC. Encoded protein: CASSRTGQTNYGYTF.

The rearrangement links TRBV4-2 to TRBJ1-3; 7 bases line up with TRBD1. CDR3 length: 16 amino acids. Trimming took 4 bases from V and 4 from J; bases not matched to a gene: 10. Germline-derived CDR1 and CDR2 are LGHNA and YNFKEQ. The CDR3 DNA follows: TGTGCCAGCAGCCTCCCCTCGACAGGGCTCGGAAACACCATATATTTT. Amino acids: CASSLPSTGLGNTIYF.

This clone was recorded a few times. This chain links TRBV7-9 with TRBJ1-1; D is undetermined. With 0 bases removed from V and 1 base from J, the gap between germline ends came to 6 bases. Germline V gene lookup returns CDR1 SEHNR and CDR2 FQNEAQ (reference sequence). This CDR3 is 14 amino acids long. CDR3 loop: CASSLASENTEAFF. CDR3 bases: TGTGCCAGCAGCTTAGCGTCAGAGAACACTGAAGCTTTCTTT.